The present TCR beta chain was sequenced within a study of beta chain features in type 1 diabetes. The V gene lost 2 bases and the J gene lost 5 bases, with 9 bases spanning the gap. CDR1 and CDR2 (germline): MNHEY, SVGAGI. The CDR3 contains 13 residues. Expressed TCRB transcripts were sequenced after all isolated RNA was converted to cDNA. Profiled with immunoSEQ multiplex PCR; TCRdb holds only in-frame clones, not every one. The sample records roughly 140,000 clones, about 9.3% being singletons. This clone was detected only a few times. Its antigen is not known. Points from the study as a whole: Type 1 diabetes patients showed a moderate but significant shortening of TCRB CDR3s in all four CD4+ subsets.

The sequencing input was central memory CD4+ T cells from blood. This sequence originates from a man under 40 with type 1 diabetes. The J gene is TRBJ1-2, the V gene TRBV6-5; TRBD1 might be the D (5 bases). The CDR3 loop reads CASSYLQGYGYTF. The CDR3 nucleotides read TGTGCCAGCAGTTACCTCCAGGGTTATGGCTACACCTTC.